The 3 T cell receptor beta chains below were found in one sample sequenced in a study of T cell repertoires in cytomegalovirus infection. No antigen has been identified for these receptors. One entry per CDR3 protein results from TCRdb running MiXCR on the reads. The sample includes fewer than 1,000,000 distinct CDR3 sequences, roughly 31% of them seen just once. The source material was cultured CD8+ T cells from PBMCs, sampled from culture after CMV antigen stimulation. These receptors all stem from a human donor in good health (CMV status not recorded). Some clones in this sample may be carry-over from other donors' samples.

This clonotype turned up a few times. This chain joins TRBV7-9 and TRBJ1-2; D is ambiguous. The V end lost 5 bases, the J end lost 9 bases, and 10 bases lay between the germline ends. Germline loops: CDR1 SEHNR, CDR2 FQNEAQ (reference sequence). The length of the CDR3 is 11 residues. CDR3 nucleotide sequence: TGTGCCAGCAGCATACCCTCCAGCTACACCTTC. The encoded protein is CASSIPSSYTF.

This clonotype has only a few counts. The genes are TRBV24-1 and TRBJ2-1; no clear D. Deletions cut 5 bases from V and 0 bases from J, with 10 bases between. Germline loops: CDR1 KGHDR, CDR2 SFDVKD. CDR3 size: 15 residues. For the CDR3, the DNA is TGTGCCACCAGTGCTCTCATGAGCTCCTACAATGAGCAGTTCTTC. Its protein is CATSALMSSYNEQFF.

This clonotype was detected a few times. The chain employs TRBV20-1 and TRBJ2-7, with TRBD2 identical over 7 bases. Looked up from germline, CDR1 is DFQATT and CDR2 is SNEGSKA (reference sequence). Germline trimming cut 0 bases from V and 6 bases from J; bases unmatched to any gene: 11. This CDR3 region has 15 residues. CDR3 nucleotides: TGCAGTGCTAGAGACACAGCCGGGACTAAGGTCGAGCAGTACGTC. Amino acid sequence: CSARDTAGTKVEQYV.